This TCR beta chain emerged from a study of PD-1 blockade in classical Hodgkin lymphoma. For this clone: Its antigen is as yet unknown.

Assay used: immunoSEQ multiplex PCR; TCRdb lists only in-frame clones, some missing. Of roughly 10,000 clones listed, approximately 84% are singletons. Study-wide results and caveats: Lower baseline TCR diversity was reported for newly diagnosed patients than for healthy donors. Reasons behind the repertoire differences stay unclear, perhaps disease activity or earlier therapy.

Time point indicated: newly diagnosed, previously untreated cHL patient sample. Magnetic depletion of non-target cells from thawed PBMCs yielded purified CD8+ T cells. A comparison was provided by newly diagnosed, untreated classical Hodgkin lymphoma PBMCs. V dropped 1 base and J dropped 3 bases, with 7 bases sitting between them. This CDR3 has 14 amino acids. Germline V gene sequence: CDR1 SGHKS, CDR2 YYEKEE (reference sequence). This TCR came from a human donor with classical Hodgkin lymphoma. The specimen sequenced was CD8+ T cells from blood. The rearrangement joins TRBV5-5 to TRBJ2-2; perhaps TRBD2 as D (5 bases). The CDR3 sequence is CASSLRRDTGELFF. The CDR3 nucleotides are TGTGCCAGCAGCTTGCGGCGGGACACCGGGGAGCTGTTTTTT.